These T cell receptor beta chains were read from a single sample in a study of OX40 agonist ivuxolimab in advanced cancers. The assay was immunoSEQ multiplex PCR, and TCRdb's table has in-frame clones only and misses some. Of tens of thousands of clones in the sample, around 94% were seen once. The specimen was CD4+ or CD8+ T cells sorted from blood, collected in a trial of the OX40 agonist ivuxolimab. The source is an adult with an advanced solid tumor such as melanoma, head and neck, liver or kidney cancer. Both conserved end residues are part of each CDR3. Fields, in order: clone size, J gene, D gene, V gene, CDR3 protein, CDR3 DNA. A D gene is named only where the DNA matches it firmly. Size is omitted from some rows. Given values are once, few, many or a class for expanded clones.

clone size: NA
J gene: TRBJ1-1
D gene: NA
V gene: TRBV28
CDR3 protein: CATSEREWDTEAFF
CDR3 DNA: TGTGCCACCAGTGAACGGGAATGGGACACTGAAGCTTTCTTT

clone size: NA
J gene: TRBJ1-1
D gene: TRBD1
V gene: TRBV5-4
CDR3 protein: CASSRPSLDRGGTEAFF
CDR3 DNA: TGTGCCAGCAGCAGACCTTCACTAGACAGGGGAGGCACTGAAGCTTTCTTT

clone size: NA
J gene: TRBJ2-3
D gene: NA
V gene: TRBV27
CDR3 protein: CASSLSWQGTDTQYF
CDR3 DNA: TGTGCCAGCAGTTTATCATGGCAGGGCACAGATACGCAGTATTTT

clone size: NA
J gene: TRBJ2-7
D gene: NA
V gene: TRBV7-2
CDR3 protein: CASSLDGMDTYPPYEQYF
CDR3 DNA: TGTGCCAGCAGCTTAGACGGTATGGACACATACCCCCCCTACGAGCAGTACTTC

clone size: NA
J gene: TRBJ2-2
D gene: TRBD1
V gene: TRBV11-2
CDR3 protein: CASSTRPGQGNTGELFF
CDR3 DNA: TGTGCCAGCAGCACTCGACCGGGACAGGGGAACACCGGGGAGCTGTTTTTT

clone size: NA
J gene: TRBJ2-3
D gene: TRBD2
V gene: TRBV29-1
CDR3 protein: CSVTSGGTDTQYF
CDR3 DNA: TGCAGCGTTACTAGCGGGGGCACAGATACGCAGTATTTT

clone size: NA
J gene: TRBJ2-6
D gene: TRBD1
V gene: TRBV4-2
CDR3 protein: CASSRSGTGALGANVLTF
CDR3 DNA: TGTGCCAGCAGCCGGTCCGGGACAGGGGCTTTGGGGGCCAACGTCCTGACTTTC

clone size: NA
J gene: TRBJ2-2
D gene: NA
V gene: TRBV9
CDR3 protein: CASSEIPGPINTGELFF
CDR3 DNA: TGTGCCAGCAGCGAAATACCGGGACCGATAAACACCGGGGAGCTGTTTTTT

clone size: NA
J gene: TRBJ1-4
D gene: NA
V gene: TRBV2
CDR3 protein: CASSEVGSLGEKLFF
CDR3 DNA: TGTGCCAGCAGTGAAGTCGGCAGCCTGGGAGAAAAACTGTTTTTT

clone size: NA
J gene: TRBJ1-2
D gene: NA
V gene: TRBV10-2
CDR3 protein: CASSERGDYGYTF
CDR3 DNA: TGCGCCAGCAGTGAACGGGGTGACTATGGCTACACCTTC

clone size: NA
J gene: TRBJ2-7
D gene: TRBD1
V gene: TRBV7-9
CDR3 protein: CASSQPGTDYEQYF
CDR3 DNA: TGTGCCAGCAGCCAACCCGGGACAGACTACGAGCAGTACTTC

clone size: NA
J gene: TRBJ2-7
D gene: TRBD1
V gene: TRBV15
CDR3 protein: CATAGQGGYEQYF
CDR3 DNA: TGTGCCACTGCCGGACAGGGGGGATACGAGCAGTACTTC

clone size: NA
J gene: TRBJ2-7
D gene: TRBD2
V gene: TRBV27
CDR3 protein: CASSSTSGPTYEQYF
CDR3 DNA: TGTGCCAGCAGTTCCACTAGCGGACCGACCTACGAGCAGTACTTC

clone size: NA
J gene: TRBJ1-1
D gene: NA
V gene: TRBV4-1
CDR3 protein: CASSLSGQNTEAFF
CDR3 DNA: TGCGCCAGCAGCCTGTCAGGTCAGAACACTGAAGCTTTCTTT

clone size: NA
J gene: TRBJ2-3
D gene: TRBD2
V gene: TRBV9
CDR3 protein: CASSAVAGGADTQYF
CDR3 DNA: TGTGCCAGCAGCGCCGTGGCGGGAGGAGCCGATACGCAGTATTTT

clone size: NA
J gene: TRBJ2-7
D gene: NA
V gene: TRBV7-2
CDR3 protein: CASSSSPPEQYF
CDR3 DNA: TGTGCCAGCAGCTCCTCCCCCCCCGAGCAGTACTTC

clone size: few
J gene: TRBJ1-1
D gene: NA
V gene: TRBV28
CDR3 protein: CATAGVEAFF
CDR3 DNA: TGTGCCACCGCGGGTGTTGAAGCTTTCTTT

clone size: NA
J gene: TRBJ2-7
D gene: NA
V gene: TRBV2
CDR3 protein: CASSEVQGTSYEQYF
CDR3 DNA: TGTGCCAGCAGTGAGGTCCAGGGAACTTCCTACGAGCAGTACTTC

clone size: NA
J gene: TRBJ2-1
D gene: NA
V gene: TRBV27
CDR3 protein: CASSFVWESSYNEQFF
CDR3 DNA: TGTGCCAGCAGTTTCGTTTGGGAGAGCTCCTACAATGAGCAGTTCTTC

clone size: NA
J gene: TRBJ2-5
D gene: NA
V gene: TRBV5-4
CDR3 protein: CASSPTGETQYF
CDR3 DNA: TGTGCCAGCAGCCCGACGGGGGAGACCCAGTACTTC

clone size: NA
J gene: TRBJ2-7
D gene: NA
V gene: TRBV27
CDR3 protein: CASSSARFSHYEQYF
CDR3 DNA: TGTGCCAGCAGCTCAGCGAGGTTTTCCCACTACGAGCAGTACTTC

clone size: NA
J gene: TRBJ2-7
D gene: NA
V gene: TRBV18
CDR3 protein: CASSQSAYYEQYF
CDR3 DNA: TGTGCCAGCTCGCAGTCAGCGTACTACGAGCAGTACTTC